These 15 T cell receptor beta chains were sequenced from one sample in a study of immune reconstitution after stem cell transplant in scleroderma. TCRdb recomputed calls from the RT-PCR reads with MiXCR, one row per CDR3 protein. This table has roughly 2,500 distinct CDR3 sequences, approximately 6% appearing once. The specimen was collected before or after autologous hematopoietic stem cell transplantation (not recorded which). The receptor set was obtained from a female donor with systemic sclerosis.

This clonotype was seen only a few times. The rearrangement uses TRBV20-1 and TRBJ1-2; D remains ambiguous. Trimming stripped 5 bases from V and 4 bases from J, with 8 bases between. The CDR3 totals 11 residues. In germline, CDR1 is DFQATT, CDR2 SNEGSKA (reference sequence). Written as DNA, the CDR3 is TGCAGTGCTTTTAGCACCTATGGCTACACCTTC. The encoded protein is CSAFSTYGYTF.

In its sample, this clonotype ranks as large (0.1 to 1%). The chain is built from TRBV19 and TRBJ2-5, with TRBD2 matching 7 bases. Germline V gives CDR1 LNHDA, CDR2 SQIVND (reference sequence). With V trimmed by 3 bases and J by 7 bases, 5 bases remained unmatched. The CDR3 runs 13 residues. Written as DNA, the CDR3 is TGTGCCAGTAGTATGGGGCAGCGGGGGACCCAGTACTTC. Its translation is CASSMGQRGTQYF.

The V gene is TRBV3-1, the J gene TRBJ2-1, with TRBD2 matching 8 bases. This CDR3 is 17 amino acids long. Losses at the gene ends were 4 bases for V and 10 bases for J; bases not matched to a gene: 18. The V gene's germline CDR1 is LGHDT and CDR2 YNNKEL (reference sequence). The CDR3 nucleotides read TGTGCCAGCAGCCTCCTCCCGGGACTAGTGTTAGGTGCGGAGCAGTTCTTC. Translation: CASSLLPGLVLGAEQFF.

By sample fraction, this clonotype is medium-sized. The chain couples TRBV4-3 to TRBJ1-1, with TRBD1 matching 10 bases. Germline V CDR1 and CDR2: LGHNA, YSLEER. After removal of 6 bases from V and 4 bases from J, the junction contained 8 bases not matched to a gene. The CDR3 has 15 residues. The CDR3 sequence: CASRTGTGVGTEAFF. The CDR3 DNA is TGCGCCAGCAGAACCGGGACAGGGGTCGGCACTGAAGCTTTCTTT.

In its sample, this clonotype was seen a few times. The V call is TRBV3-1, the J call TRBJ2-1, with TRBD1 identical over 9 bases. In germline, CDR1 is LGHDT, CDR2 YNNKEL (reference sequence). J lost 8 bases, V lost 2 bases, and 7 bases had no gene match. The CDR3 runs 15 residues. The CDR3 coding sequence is TGTGCCAGCAGCCAAACCGGGACAGGGAACGATGAGCAGTTCTTC. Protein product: CASSQTGTGNDEQFF.

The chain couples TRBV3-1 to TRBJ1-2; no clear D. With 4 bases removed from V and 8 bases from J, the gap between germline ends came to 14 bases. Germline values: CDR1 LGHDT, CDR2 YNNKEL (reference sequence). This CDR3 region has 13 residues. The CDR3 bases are TGTGCCAGCAGCCCCGGTCCCACTGGAGGCTACACCTTC. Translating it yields CASSPGPTGGYTF.

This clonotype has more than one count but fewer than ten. The CDR3 nucleotides read TGTGCCAGCAGTTGGCCAAACAGGGTAGACAATGAGCAGTTCTTC. It encodes CASSWPNRVDNEQFF. The chain is built from TRBV6-2 or TRBV6-3 and TRBJ2-1; possibly TRBD1 for D (6 bases). The V end was cut by 4 bases, the J end by 5 bases, with 15 bases between. Germline assignment: CDR1 MNHEY and CDR2 SVGEGT. This CDR3 has 15 residues.

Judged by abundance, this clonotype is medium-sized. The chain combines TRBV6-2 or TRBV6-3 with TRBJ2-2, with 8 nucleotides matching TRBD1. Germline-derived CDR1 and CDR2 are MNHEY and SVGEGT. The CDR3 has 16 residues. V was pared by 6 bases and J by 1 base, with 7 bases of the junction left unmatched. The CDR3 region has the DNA TGTGCCAGCAGCCTGCAGGGGGCCCTGAACACCGGGGAGCTGTTTTTT. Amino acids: CASSLQGALNTGELFF.

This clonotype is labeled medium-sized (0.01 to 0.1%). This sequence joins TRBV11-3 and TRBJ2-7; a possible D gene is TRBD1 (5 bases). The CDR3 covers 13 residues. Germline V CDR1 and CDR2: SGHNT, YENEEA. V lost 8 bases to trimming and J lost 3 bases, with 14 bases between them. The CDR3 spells CASSLGADYEQYF. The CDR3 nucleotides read TGTGCCAGCTCCTTAGGGGCGGACTACGAGCAGTACTTC.

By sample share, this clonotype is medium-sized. CDR3 bases: TGTGCCAGCAGTCGGGACAGGGGCGCAAAGTTCACAGATACGCAGTATTTT. Translation: CASSRDRGAKFTDTQYF. V usage is TRBV6-2 or TRBV6-3 and J usage is TRBJ2-3; 10 bases are a match to TRBD1. The CDR3 sequence is 17 residues long. Germline assignment: CDR1 MNHEY and CDR2 SVGEGT. V lost 5 bases, J lost 2 bases, and 10 bases stayed unmatched.

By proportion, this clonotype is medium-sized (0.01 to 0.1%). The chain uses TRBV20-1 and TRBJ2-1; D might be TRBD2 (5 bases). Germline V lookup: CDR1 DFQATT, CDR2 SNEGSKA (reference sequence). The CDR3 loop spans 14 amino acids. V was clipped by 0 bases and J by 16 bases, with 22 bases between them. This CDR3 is CSARDPTRGWSAFF. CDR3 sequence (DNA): TGCAGTGCTAGAGATCCCACCCGGGGATGGAGCGCTTTCTTC.

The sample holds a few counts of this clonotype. Here the CDR3 DNA reads TGCAGTGCTAGGCCGCAGCCTCTGAACACTGAAGCTTTCTTT. Translated: CSARPQPLNTEAFF. The J gene is TRBJ1-1, the V gene TRBV20-1; D gene uncertain. V was cut by 3 bases and J by 0 bases, with 11 bases left in between. The CDR3 contains 14 residues. Germline-derived CDR1 and CDR2 are DFQATT and SNEGSKA (reference sequence).

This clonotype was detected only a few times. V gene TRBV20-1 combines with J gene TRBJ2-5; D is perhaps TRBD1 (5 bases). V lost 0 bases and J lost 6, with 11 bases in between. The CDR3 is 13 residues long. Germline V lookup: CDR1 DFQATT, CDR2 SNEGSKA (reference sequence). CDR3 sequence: CSAREPGRQTQYF. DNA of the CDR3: TGCAGTGCTAGAGAGCCAGGGCGTCAGACCCAGTACTTC.

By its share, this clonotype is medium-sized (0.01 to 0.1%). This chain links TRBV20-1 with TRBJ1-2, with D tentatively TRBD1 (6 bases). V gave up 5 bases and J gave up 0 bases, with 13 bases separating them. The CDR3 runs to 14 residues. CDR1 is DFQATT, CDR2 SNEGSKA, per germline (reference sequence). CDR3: CSASDRTSNYGYTF. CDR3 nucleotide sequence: TGCAGTGCTTCCGACAGGACTTCTAACTATGGCTACACCTTC.

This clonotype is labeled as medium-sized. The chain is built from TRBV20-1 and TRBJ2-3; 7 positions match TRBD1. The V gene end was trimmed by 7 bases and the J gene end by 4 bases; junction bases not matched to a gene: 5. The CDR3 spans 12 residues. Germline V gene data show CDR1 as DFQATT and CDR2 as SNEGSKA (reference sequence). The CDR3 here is CSVRGHADTQYF. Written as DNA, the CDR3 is TGCAGTGTAAGGGGGCACGCAGATACGCAGTATTTT.